Listed below are T cell receptor beta chains from one sample, sequenced in a study of shared clonotypes between healthy human individuals. Some clones are missing from TCRdb's copy, which holds only in-frame ones; the method was immunoSEQ multiplex PCR. The profile shows over a million clones, 75% to 80% of them singletons. The sequencing input was memory CD4+ T cells from PBMCs. The receptor source for this set is a man aged 18 to 29 in good health. Some clones in this sample may be carry-over from other donors' samples. Each CDR3 is given with its conserved first and last residue. A D gene is named only where the DNA matches it firmly. Rows may omit the clone size; those that give it use once, few, many or a size class.

cdr3_nt cdr3_aa d_call clone_size j_call v_call
TGTGCCTGGAGTTTCCCGAGATACTATGGCTACACCTTC CAWSFPRYYGYTF - - TRBJ1-2 TRBV30
TGTGCCAGCAGCCCGTCATTTAGCGGTTCCTACGAGCAGTACTTC CASSPSFSGSYEQYF - - TRBJ2-7 TRBV11-2
TGTGCCAGCAGCGTAACATCTTCGGGAGAGACCCAGTACTTC CASSVTSSGETQYF - - TRBJ2-5 TRBV2
TGTGCCAGCAGTTTTGTCAGGGCCAGAGAGACCCAGTACTTC CASSFVRARETQYF - - TRBJ2-5 TRBV28
TGCGCCAGCAGGGGGGGGACAACTAATGAAAAACTGTTTTTT CASRGGTTNEKLFF - - TRBJ1-4 TRBV5-1
TGTGCCAGCAGTTTATTGTGGAGGCGGGGAGAGACCCAGTACTTC CASSLLWRRGETQYF - - TRBJ2-5 TRBV28
TGCGCCAGCAGCGGGGCGCCTTACTACGAGCAGTACTTC CASSGAPYYEQYF - - TRBJ2-7 TRBV5-1
TGTGCCAGCAGCTTGACAGGGGAGACTGAAGCTTTCTTT CASSLTGETEAFF TRBD1 - TRBJ1-1 TRBV7-3
TGTGCCAGTAGTACAACCGGGACTTTATATCAGCCCCAGCATTTT CASSTTGTLYQPQHF - - TRBJ1-5 TRBV19
TGTGCCAGCAGCCCCGGACTGGCCTACAATGAGCAGTTCTTC CASSPGLAYNEQFF - few TRBJ2-1 TRBV7-2
TGTGCCAGCAGGGGGACAGTATATGGCTACACCTTC CASRGTVYGYTF TRBD1 - TRBJ1-2 TRBV6-1
TGCGCCAGCAACGGATTAGCGGGAGGGCCGACAGATACGCAGTATTTT CASNGLAGGPTDTQYF TRBD2 - TRBJ2-3 TRBV5-1
TGTGCCAGCAGCAGAAGCCCCCTCGTCGAAAACATTCAGTACTTC CASSRSPLVENIQYF - - TRBJ2-4 TRBV7-2